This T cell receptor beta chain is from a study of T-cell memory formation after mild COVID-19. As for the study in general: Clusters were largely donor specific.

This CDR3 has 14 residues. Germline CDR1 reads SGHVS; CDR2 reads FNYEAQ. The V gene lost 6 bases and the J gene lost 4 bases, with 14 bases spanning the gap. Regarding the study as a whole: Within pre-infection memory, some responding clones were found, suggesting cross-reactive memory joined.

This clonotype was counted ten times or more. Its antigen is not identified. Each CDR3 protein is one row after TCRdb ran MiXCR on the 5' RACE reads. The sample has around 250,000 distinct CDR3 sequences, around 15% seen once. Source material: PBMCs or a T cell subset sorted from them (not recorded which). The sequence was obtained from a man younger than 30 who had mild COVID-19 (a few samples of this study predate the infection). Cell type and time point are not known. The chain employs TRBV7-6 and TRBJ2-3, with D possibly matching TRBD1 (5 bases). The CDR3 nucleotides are TGTGCCAGCAGTTATCAGGGAATTGCAGATACGCAGTATTTT. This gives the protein CASSYQGIADTQYF.